A single sample is the source of the 20 T cell receptor beta chains below, sequenced in a study of blood T cells in healthy people across ages. Using a J-beta primer mix together with a sample-barcoded 5' primer, a second PCR was run for roughly 7 to 11 cycles. TCRdb recomputed calls from the 5' RACE reads with MiXCR, one row per CDR3 protein. The data hold roughly 1.5 million distinct CDR3 sequences, with approximately 42% observed a single time. Material: blood. These receptors were collected from a woman aged 18-30 years in good health.

This clonotype was recorded a few times. This chain uses TRBV11-2 with TRBJ1-2; unclear D gene. With 6 bases removed from V and 12 bases from J, the gap between germline ends came to 14 bases. Germline V gene sequence: CDR1 SGHAT, CDR2 FQNNGV. The CDR3 extends over 11 amino acids. CDR3 nucleotide sequence: TGTGCCAGCAGTCCCCAGGTCGGCCACACCTTC. Translation: CASSPQVGHTF.

This clonotype appeared a few times. The rearrangement uses TRBV4-1 and TRBJ2-1; 9 bases fit TRBD1. Germline V lookup: CDR1 MGHRA, CDR2 YSYEKL. With V trimmed by 4 bases and J by 9 bases, 7 bases remained unmatched. This CDR3 spans 14 amino acids. The CDR3 coding sequence is TGCGCCAGCAGCCGGGGACAGGGTGAGGCTGAGCAGTTCTTC. This encodes CASSRGQGEAEQFF.

The table lists this clonotype with a few counts. The chain is built from TRBV7-9 and TRBJ2-5; no reliable D call. CDR1 and CDR2 (germline): SEHNR, FQNEAQ (reference sequence). V lost 1 base, J lost 11 bases, and 14 bases lay in between. This CDR3 spans 13 amino acids. CDR3 in amino acids: CASSLEHLGRQYF. The CDR3, as DNA: TGTGCCAGCAGCTTAGAACACTTAGGCCGGCAGTACTTC.

The chain links TRBV9 to TRBJ2-1; D not certain. The CDR3 sequence is 15 residues long. Trimming took 3 bases from V and 1 from J, leaving 11 bases between them. CDR1 is SGDLS and CDR2 is YYNGEE in the germline V gene. The DNA for the CDR3 is TGTGCCAGCAGCGCTTCGGGCCTATCCTACAATGAGCAGTTCTTC. Translated: CASSASGLSYNEQFF. Supplemented by reference TRBV9 and TRBJ2-1, the full variable domain reads DSGVTQTPKHLITATGQRVTLRCSPRSGDLSVYWYQQSLDQGLQFLIQYYNGEERAKGNILERFSAQQFPDLHSELNLSSLELGDSALYFCASSASGLSYNEQFFGPGTRLTVL.

This chain links TRBV18 with TRBJ1-5, with D possibly TRBD1 on 6 matching bases. V lost 4 bases and J 5 bases, leaving 12 bases between the germline ends. Looked up from germline, CDR1 is KGHSH and CDR2 is LQKENI. This CDR3 has 14 residues. CDR3 amino acids: CASSLQGRDQPQHF. CDR3 in DNA: TGTGCCAGCTCACTACAGGGAAGAGATCAGCCCCAGCATTTT.

V and J are TRBV4-1 and TRBJ2-7, with 9 bases lining up with TRBD2. There are 17 residues in the CDR3. V was pared by 2 bases and J by 3 bases, with 11 bases of the junction left unmatched. Germline V CDR1 and CDR2: MGHRA, YSYEKL. Written as DNA, the CDR3 is TGCGCCAGCAGCCAAACCCCGACCGGGCGGGAGGGCTACGAGCAGTACTTC. This codes for CASSQTPTGREGYEQYF.

This clonotype was seen a few times. The J gene is TRBJ2-5, the V gene TRBV12-3 or TRBV12-4; 8 positions agree with TRBD2. Trimming at V came to 7 bases and at J to 4 bases, leaving 8 bases not matched to a gene. This CDR3 has 14 residues. For the CDR3, the DNA is TGTGCCAGCACCATGAGCGGGAGTGTAGAGACCCAGTACTTC. This encodes CASTMSGSVETQYF.

The chain links TRBV7-9 to TRBJ1-4; D might be TRBD1 (5 bases). Deletions cut 5 bases from V and 6 bases from J, with 16 bases between. Germline V lookup: CDR1 SEHNR, CDR2 FQNEAQ (reference sequence). The CDR3 covers 15 residues. As DNA, the CDR3 is TGTGCCAGCAGCGGATCCGGGGCTGCTGATGAAAAACTGTTTTTT. Its translation: CASSGSGAADEKLFF.

This clonotype was counted only a few times. The genes are TRBV20-1 and TRBJ1-2; D is uncertain. The V end was cut by 7 bases, the J end by 4 bases, with 19 bases between. The CDR3 extends over 14 amino acids. Germline CDR1 and CDR2: DFQATT and SNEGSKA (reference sequence). The chain's CDR3 is CSGAAPETFYGYTF. DNA of the CDR3: TGCAGTGGTGCCGCCCCCGAAACTTTCTATGGCTACACCTTC.

This clonotype was seen ten or more times. This chain links TRBV7-2 with TRBJ1-4, with 10 bases fitting TRBD1. Germline V lookup: CDR1 SGHTA, CDR2 FQGNSA. CDR3 length: 15 amino acids. V trimming: 0 bases; J trimming: 8 bases; junction bases outside the gene matches: 3. The CDR3 sequence: CASSLAGTGEEKLFF. The DNA of the CDR3 is TGTGCCAGCAGCTTAGCCGGGACAGGGGAGGAAAAACTGTTTTTT.

The CDR3 nucleotides are TGTGCCAGCAGCCCGGACAGGGGGCGCGTTGGCTACACCTTC. It codes for CASSPDRGRVGYTF. The gene calls are TRBV7-2 and TRBJ1-2; 11 nucleotides agree with TRBD1. V was clipped by 5 bases and J by 7 bases; unmatched bases: 6. The CDR3 consists of 14 residues. The germline CDR1 and CDR2 sequences are SGHTA and FQGNSA.

The chain is built from TRBV20-1 and TRBJ1-1; tentative D call: TRBD1 (5 bases). The CDR3 sequence is 15 residues long. Deletions cut 1 base from V and 3 bases from J, with 15 bases between. CDR1 DFQATT and CDR2 SNEGSKA come from the germline V gene (reference sequence). CDR3 protein: CSARALSVGDTEAFF. The CDR3 DNA follows: TGCAGTGCTAGAGCCCTTTCGGTGGGGGACACTGAAGCTTTCTTT.

This clonotype has a count of ten or more. The CDR3 spells CASSLRWDNEQFF. CDR3 DNA: TGTGCCAGCAGTTTACGGTGGGACAATGAGCAGTTCTTC. The chain employs TRBV7-2 and TRBJ2-1; D gene ambiguous. There are 13 residues in the CDR3. The V gene lost 6 bases and the J gene lost 5 bases, with 11 bases spanning the gap. The germline gives CDR1 SGHTA, CDR2 FQGNSA.

The chain couples TRBV5-5 to TRBJ2-1, with TRBD1 matching over 9 bases. CDR1 is SGHKS, CDR2 YYEKEE, per germline (reference sequence). Trimming removed 2 bases from V and 8 bases from J; junction bases left unmatched: 8. There are 15 residues in the CDR3. In DNA, the CDR3 is TGTGCCAGCAGCTTCCGGGACAGGGAATCATATGAGCAGTTCTTC. It codes for CASSFRDRESYEQFF.

This chain uses TRBV20-1 with TRBJ2-3, with 15 bases fitting TRBD2. The CDR3 is 15 amino acids. Per the germline V gene, CDR1 is DFQATT and CDR2 is SNEGSKA (reference sequence). The CDR3 sequence: CSARTSGGAADTQYF. The CDR3 nucleotides are TGCAGCGCCAGGACTAGCGGGGGGGCTGCAGATACGCAGTATTTT.

The chain recombines TRBV24-1 with TRBJ1-5, with a weak D call TRBD1 (6 bases). Trimming removed 4 bases from V and 5 bases from J, with 11 bases in between. The germline CDR1 and CDR2 sequences are KGHDR and SFDVKD. The CDR3 is 14 residues long. In DNA, the CDR3 is TGTGCCACCAGTGACACCCGGACAGATCAGCCCCAGCATTTT. It encodes CATSDTRTDQPQHF.

This clonotype was seen a few times. V usage is TRBV6-5 and J usage is TRBJ1-4; a weak D match, TRBD1 (5 bases). V dropped 1 base and J dropped 5 bases, with 14 bases sitting between them. In germline, CDR1 is MNHEY, CDR2 SVGAGI. The CDR3 sequence is 16 residues long. The CDR3 DNA sequence: TGTGCCAGCAGTTACTACGGCGGGGGGGTGAATGAAAAACTGTTTTTT. This codes for CASSYYGGGVNEKLFF.

This clonotype occurred a few times. This sequence joins TRBV9 and TRBJ2-3, with D maybe TRBD1 (5 bases). Trimming left V 6 bases short and J 1 base short, with 12 bases between. This CDR3 is 14 amino acids long. Germline CDR1 is SGDLS and CDR2 is YYNGEE. This CDR3 reads CASTVEGGTDTQYF. For the CDR3, the DNA is TGTGCCAGCACAGTGGAAGGGGGCACAGATACGCAGTATTTT.

The chain employs TRBV12-3 or TRBV12-4 and TRBJ1-6, with TRBD1 matching 7 bases. The CDR3 is 14 residues long. With V trimmed by 8 bases and J by 7 bases, 8 bases remained unmatched. The chain's CDR3 is CASLSGTANSPLHF. The CDR3, as DNA: TGTGCCAGCCTCTCCGGGACAGCAAATTCACCCCTCCACTTT.

The V gene is TRBV4-2, the J gene TRBJ2-5; maybe TRBD2 (5 bases). The V gene lost 4 bases and the J gene lost 2 bases, with 14 bases spanning the gap. Per the germline V gene, CDR1 is LGHNA and CDR2 is YNFKEQ. The CDR3 length is 15 residues. The CDR3 region is CASSPSGDYQETQYF. CDR3 in DNA: TGTGCCAGCAGCCCTTCTGGAGACTATCAAGAGACCCAGTACTTC.